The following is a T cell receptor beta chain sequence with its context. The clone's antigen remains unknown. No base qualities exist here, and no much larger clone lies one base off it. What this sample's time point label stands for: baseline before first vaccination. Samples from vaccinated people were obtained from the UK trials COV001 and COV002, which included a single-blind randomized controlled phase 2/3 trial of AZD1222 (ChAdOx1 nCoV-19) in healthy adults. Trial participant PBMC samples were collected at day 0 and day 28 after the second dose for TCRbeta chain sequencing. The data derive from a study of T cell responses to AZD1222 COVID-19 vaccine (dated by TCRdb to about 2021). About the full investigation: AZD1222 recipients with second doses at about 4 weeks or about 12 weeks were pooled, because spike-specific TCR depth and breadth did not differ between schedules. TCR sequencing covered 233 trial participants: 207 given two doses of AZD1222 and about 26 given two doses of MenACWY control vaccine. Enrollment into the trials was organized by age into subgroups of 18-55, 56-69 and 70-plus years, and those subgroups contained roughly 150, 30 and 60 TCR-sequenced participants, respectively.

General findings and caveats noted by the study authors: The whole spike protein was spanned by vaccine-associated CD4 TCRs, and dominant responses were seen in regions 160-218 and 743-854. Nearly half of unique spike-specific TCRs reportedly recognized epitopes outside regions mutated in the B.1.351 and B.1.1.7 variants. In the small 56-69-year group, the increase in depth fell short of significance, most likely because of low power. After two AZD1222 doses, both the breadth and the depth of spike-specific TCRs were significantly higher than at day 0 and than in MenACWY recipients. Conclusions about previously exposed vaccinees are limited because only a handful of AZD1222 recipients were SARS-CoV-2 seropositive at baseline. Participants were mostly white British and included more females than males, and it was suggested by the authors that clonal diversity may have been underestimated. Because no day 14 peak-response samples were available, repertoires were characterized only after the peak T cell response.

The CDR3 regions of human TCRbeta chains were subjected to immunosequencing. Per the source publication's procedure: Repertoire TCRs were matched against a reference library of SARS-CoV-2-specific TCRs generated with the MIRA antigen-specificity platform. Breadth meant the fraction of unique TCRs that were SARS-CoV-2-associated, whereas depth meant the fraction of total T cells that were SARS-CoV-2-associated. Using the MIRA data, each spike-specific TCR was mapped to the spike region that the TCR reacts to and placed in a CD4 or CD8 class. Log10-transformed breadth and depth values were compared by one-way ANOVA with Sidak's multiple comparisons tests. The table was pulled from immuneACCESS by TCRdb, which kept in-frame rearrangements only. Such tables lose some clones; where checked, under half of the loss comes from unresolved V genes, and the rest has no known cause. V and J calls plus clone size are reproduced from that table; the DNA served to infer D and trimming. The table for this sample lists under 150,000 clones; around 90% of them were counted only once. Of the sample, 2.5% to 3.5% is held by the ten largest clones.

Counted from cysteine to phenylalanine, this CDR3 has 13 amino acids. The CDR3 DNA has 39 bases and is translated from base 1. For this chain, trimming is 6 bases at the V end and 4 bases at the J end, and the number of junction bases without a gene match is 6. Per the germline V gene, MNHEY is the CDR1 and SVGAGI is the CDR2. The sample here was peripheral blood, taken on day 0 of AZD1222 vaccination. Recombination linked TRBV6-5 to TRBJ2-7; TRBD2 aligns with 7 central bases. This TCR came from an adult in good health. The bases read TGTGCCAGCAGGCAGCGGGGTGTTTACGAGCAGTACTTC. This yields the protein CASRQRGVYEQYF.